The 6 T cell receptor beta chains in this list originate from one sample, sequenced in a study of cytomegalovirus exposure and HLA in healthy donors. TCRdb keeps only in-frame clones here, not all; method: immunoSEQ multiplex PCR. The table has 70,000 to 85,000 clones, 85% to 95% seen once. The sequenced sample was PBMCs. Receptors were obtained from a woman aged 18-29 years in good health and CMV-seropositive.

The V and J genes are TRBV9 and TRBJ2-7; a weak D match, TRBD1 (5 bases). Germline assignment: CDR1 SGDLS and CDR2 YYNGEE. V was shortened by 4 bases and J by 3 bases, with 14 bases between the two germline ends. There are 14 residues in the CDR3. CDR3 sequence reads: CASSPMTEDYEQYF. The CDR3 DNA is TGTGCCAGCAGCCCTATGACAGAAGACTACGAGCAGTACTTC. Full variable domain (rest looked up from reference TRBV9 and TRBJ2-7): DSGVTQTPKHLITATGQRVTLRCSPRSGDLSVYWYQQSLDQGLQFLIQYYNGEERAKGNILERFSAQQFPDLHSELNLSSLELGDSALYFCASSPMTEDYEQYFGPGTRLTVT.

The CDR3 region is CASSEWDRWDNEQFF. The CDR3 bases are TGTGCCAGCAGTGAATGGGACAGGTGGGACAATGAGCAGTTCTTC. This chain links TRBV6-1 with TRBJ2-1, with 8 bases that match TRBD1. The CDR3 spans 15 residues. The V gene's germline CDR1 is MNHNS and CDR2 SASEGT. The junction had 5 bases not matched to a gene; V was cut back by 2 bases and J by 5 bases.

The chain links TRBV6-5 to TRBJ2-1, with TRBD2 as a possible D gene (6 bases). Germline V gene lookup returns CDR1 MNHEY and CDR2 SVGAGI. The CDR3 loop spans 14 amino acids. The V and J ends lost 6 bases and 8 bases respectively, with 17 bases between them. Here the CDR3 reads CASREGIRIDEQFF. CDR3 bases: TGTGCCAGCAGGGAGGGAATTAGGATCGATGAGCAGTTCTTC.

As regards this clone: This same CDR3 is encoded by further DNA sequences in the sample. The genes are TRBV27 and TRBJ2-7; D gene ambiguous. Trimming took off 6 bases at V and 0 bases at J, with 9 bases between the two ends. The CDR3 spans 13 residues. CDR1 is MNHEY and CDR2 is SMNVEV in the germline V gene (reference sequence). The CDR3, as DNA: TGTGCCAGCAGCCTCACCGGCTCCTACGAGCAGTACTTC. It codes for CASSLTGSYEQYF.

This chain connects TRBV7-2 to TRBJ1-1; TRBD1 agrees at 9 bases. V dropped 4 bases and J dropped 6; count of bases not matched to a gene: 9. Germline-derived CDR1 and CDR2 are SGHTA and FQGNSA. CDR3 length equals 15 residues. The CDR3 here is CASSYRSTGGPEAFF. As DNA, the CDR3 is TGTGCCAGCAGCTACCGATCGACAGGGGGACCTGAAGCTTTCTTT.

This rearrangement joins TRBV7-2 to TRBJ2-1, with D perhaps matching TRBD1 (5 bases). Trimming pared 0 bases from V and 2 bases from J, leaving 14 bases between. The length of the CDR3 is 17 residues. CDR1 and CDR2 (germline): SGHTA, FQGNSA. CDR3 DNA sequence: TGTGCCAGCAGCTTAGCGGTGTTGGGGCTGCCCTACAATGAGCAGTTCTTC. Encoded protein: CASSLAVLGLPYNEQFF. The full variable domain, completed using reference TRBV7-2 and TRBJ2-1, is GAGVSQSPSNKVTEKGKDVELRCDPISGHTALYWYRQSLGQGLEFLIYFQGNSAPDKSGLPSDRFSAERTGGSVSTLTIQRTQQEDSAVYLCASSLAVLGLPYNEQFFGPGTRLTVL.